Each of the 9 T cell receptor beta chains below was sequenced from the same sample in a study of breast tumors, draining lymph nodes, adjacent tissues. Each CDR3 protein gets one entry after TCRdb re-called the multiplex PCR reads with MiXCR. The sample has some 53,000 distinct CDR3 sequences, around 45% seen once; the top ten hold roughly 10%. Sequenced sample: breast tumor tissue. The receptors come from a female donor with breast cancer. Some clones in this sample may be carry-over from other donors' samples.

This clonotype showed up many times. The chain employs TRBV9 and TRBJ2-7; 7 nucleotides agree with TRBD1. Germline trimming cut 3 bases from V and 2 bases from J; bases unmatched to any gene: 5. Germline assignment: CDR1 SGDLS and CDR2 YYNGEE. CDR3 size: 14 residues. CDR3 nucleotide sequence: TGTGCCAGCAGCGGATTACAGGGGACCTACGAGCAGTACTTC. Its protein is CASSGLQGTYEQYF.

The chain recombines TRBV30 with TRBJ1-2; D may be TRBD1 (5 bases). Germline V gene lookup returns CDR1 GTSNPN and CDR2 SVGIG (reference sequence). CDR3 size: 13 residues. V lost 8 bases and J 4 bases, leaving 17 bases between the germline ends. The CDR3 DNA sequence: TGTGCCCTCGGGGGGATAGGAAGCTATGGCTACACCTTC. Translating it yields CALGGIGSYGYTF.

In DNA, the CDR3 is TGTGCCAGCAGTTTTGTACAGGGCGTAACTTATAATTCACCCCTCCACTTT. It codes for CASSFVQGVTYNSPLHF. The gene calls are TRBV28 and TRBJ1-6, with D possibly matching TRBD1 (6 bases). Germline CDR1 MDHEN, CDR2 SYDVKM. CDR3 size: 17 residues. Trimming stripped 3 bases from V and 4 bases from J, with 16 bases between.

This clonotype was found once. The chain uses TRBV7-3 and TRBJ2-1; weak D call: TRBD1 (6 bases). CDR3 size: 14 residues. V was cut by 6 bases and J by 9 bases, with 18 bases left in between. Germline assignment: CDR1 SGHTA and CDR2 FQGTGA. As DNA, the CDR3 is TGTGCCAGCAGTGAATGGGGGCGCATGACTGAGCAGTTCTTC. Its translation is CASSEWGRMTEQFF.

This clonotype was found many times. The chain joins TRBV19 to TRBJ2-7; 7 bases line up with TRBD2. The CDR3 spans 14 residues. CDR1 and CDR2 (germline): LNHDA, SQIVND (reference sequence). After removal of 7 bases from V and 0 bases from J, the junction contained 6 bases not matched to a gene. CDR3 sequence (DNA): TGTGCCAGTACCCCGGGCGGGAGCTCCTACGAGCAGTACTTC. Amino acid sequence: CASTPGGSSYEQYF. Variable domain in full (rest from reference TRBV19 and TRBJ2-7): DGGITQSPKYLFRKEGQNVTLSCEQNLNHDAMYWYRQDPGQGLRLIYYSQIVNDFQKGDIAEGYSVSREKKESFPLTVTSAQKNPTAFYLCASTPGGSSYEQYFGPGTRLTVT.

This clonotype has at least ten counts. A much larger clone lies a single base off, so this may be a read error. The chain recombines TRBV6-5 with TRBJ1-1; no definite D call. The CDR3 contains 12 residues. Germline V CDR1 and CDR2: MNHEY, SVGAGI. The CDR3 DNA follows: TGTGCCAGCAGTCACTCGGGCACTGAAGCTTTCTTT. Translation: CASSHSGTEAFF.

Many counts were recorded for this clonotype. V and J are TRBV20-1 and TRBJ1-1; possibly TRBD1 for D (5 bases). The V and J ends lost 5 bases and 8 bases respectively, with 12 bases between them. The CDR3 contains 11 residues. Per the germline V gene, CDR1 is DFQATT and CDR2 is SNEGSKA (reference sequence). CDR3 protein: CSASTGTEAFF. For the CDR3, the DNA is TGCAGTGCTTCAACCGGGACCGAAGCTTTCTTT.

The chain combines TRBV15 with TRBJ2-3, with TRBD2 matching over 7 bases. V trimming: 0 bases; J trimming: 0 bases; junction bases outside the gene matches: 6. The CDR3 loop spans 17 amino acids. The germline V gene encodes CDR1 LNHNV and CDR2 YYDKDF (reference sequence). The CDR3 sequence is CATSRDPGLGSTDTQYF. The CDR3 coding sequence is TGTGCCACCAGCAGAGACCCTGGACTAGGGAGCACAGATACGCAGTATTTT.

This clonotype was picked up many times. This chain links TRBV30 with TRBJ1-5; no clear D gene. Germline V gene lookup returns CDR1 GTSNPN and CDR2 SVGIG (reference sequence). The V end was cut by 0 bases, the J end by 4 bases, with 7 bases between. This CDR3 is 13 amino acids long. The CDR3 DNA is TGTGCCTGGAGTGTGGGCAGAAATCAGCCCCAGCATTTT. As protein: CAWSVGRNQPQHF. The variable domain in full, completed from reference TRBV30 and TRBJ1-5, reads SQTIHQWPATLVQPVGSPLSLECTVEGTSNPNLYWYRQAAGRGLQLLFYSVGIGQISSEVPQNLSASRPQDRQFILSSKKLLLSDSGFYLCAWSVGRNQPQHFGDGTRLSIL.